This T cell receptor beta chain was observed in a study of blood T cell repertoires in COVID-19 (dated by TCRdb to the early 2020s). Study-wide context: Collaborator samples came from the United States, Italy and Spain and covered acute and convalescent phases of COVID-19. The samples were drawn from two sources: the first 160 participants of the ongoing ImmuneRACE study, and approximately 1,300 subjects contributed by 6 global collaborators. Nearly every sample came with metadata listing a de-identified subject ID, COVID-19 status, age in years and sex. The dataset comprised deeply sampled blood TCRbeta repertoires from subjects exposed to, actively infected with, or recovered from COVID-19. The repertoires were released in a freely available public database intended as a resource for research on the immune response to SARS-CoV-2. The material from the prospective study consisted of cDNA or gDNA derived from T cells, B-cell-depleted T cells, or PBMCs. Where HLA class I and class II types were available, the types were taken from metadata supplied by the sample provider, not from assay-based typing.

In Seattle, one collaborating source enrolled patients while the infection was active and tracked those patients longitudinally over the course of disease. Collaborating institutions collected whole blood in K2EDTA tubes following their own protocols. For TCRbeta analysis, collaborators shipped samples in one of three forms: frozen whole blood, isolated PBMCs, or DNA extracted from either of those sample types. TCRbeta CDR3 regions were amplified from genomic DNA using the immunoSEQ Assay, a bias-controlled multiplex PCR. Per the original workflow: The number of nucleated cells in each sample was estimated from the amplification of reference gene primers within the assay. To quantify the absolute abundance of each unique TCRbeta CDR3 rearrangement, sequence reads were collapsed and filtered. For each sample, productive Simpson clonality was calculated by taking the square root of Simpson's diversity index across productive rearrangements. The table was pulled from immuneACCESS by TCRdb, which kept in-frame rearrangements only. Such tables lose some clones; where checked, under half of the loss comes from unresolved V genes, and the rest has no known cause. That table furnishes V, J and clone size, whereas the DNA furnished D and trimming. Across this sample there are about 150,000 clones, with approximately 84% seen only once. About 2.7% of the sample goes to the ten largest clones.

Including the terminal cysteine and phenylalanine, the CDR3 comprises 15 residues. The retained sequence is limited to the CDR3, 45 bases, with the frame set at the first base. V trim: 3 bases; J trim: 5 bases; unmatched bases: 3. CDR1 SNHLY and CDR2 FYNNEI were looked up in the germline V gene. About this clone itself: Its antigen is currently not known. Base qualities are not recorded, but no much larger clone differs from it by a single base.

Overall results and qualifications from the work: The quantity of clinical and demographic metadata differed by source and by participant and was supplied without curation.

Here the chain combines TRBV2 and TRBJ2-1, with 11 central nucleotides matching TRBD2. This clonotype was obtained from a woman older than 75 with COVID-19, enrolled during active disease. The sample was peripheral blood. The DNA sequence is TGTGCCAGCAGTGATCATAGCGGGGGGGACAATGAGCAGTTCTTC. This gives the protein CASSDHSGGDNEQFF.